The 17 T cell receptor beta chains reported below all come from one sample, sequenced in a study of T cell repertoires in aging, cancer and after chemotherapy. Rearranged V-D-J TRB sequences were amplified with a mixed TRB-A/B primer pool. TCRdb reanalysed the multiplex PCR reads using MiXCR and keeps one entry per CDR3 protein. Counted here are around 10,000 distinct CDR3 sequences, approximately 30% occurring once; the ten biggest clones make up 19%. Peripheral blood genomic DNA, not sorted cells or RNA, was the template. What was sequenced was blood. These receptor sequences come from a human donor in good health. The donor label of this sample is uncertain.

The rearrangement joins TRBV11-1 to TRBJ2-5; unclear D gene. Deletions cut 1 base from V and 6 bases from J, with 3 bases between. CDR1 and CDR2 from the germline V gene are SGHAT and FQDESV (reference sequence). The CDR3 consists of 11 residues. This CDR3 is CASSLGQTQYF. CDR3 DNA: TGTGCCAGCAGCTTAGGGCAGACCCAGTACTTC. The full variable domain, with the rest looked up from reference TRBV11-1 and TRBJ2-5, is EAEVAQSPRYKITEKSQAVAFWCDPISGHATLYWYRQILGQGPELLVQFQDESVVDDSQLPKDRFSAERLKGVDSTLKIQPAELGDSAMYLCASSLGQTQYFGPGTRLLVL.

This CDR3 reads CASSLGVGGRASGELFF. CDR3 DNA: TGCGCCAGCAGCTTGGGAGTCGGCGGGAGGGCCTCCGGGGAGCTGTTTTTT. The rearrangement uses TRBV5-1 and TRBJ2-2; 9 bases align to TRBD2. The junction had 9 bases not matched to a gene; V was cut back by 0 bases and J by 6 bases. Germline V CDR1 and CDR2: SGHRS, YFSETQ. This CDR3 contains 17 residues.

This clonotype is classed as medium-sized. The chain combines TRBV6-1 with TRBJ2-3; TRBD2 agrees at 8 bases. Germline loops: CDR1 MNHNS, CDR2 SASEGT. With V trimmed by 7 bases and J by 1 base, 7 bases remained unmatched. This CDR3 contains 15 residues. CDR3 protein: CASNVDGGGTDTQYF. The CDR3 coding sequence is TGTGCCAGCAATGTTGACGGGGGGGGCACAGATACGCAGTATTTT.

This clonotype appeared once. This may be a read error: a much more frequent sequence differs by one nucleotide. The J gene is TRBJ2-5, the V gene TRBV7-6, with TRBD2 identical over 9 bases. The CDR3 is 16 residues long. CDR1 and CDR2 from the germline V gene are SGHVS and FNYEAQ. With 6 bases clipped from V and 5 bases from J, the junction kept 13 bases outside the gene matches. For the CDR3, the DNA is TGTGCCAGCAGGGCCGAGCTAGCGGGGAGAGGGGAGACCCAGTACTTC. Encoded protein: CASRAELAGRGETQYF.

The genes are TRBV7-2 and TRBJ1-5; tentatively, D is TRBD1 (6 bases). Germline CDR1 SGHTA, CDR2 FQGNSA. V gave up 7 bases and J gave up 2 bases, with 15 bases separating them. This CDR3 spans 15 amino acids. CDR3 sequence (DNA): TGTGCCAGCAAAGAGGCGGGGGCCGGCAATCAGCCCCAGCATTTT. Translated: CASKEAGAGNQPQHF.

The chain couples TRBV6-1 to TRBJ1-4, with TRBD1 identical over 8 bases. Germline assignment: CDR1 MNHNS and CDR2 SASEGT. The CDR3 extends over 13 amino acids. The V segment lost 8 bases and the J segment 3 bases; nucleotides outside the gene matches: 2. DNA of the CDR3: TGTGCCAGCGGGGGACAGGCTAATGAAAAACTGTTTTTT. Translating it yields CASGGQANEKLFF.

The CDR3 DNA sequence: TGTGCCAGTCATCCTCATCAGCCCCCTTCGGCTACGGATGGCTACACCTTC. Its translation: CASHPHQPPSATDGYTF. The gene calls are TRBV27 and TRBJ1-2, with D uncertain. There are 17 residues in the CDR3. Trimming left V 9 bases short and J 6 bases short, with 29 bases between. CDR1 and CDR2 (germline): MNHEY, SMNVEV (reference sequence).

The J gene is TRBJ2-2, the V gene TRBV6-1, with a tentative D call TRBD2 (6 bases). This CDR3 has 14 residues. Germline V gene data show CDR1 as MNHNS and CDR2 as SASEGT. V was cut by 10 bases and J by 0 bases, with 12 bases left in between. CDR3 region: CATPGGPNTGELFF. In DNA form, the CDR3 reads TGTGCCACCCCCGGGGGTCCGAACACCGGGGAGCTGTTTTTT.

This clonotype is medium-sized. The V gene is TRBV30, the J gene TRBJ1-5; possibly TRBD1 for D (6 bases). V lost 0 bases, J lost 9 bases, and 12 bases lay in between. This CDR3 spans 13 amino acids. Germline CDR1 reads GTSNPN; CDR2 reads SVGIG (reference sequence). CDR3 sequence (DNA): TGTGCCTGGAGTGTGGGGGGGCGAGGGCCCCAGCATTTT. The encoded protein is CAWSVGGRGPQHF.

V and J are TRBV19 and TRBJ2-7, with 10 positions matching TRBD1. V was clipped by 6 bases and J by 2 bases; unmatched bases: 7. This CDR3 spans 15 amino acids. Germline loops: CDR1 LNHDA, CDR2 SQIVND (reference sequence). CDR3 nucleotides: TGTGCCAGTAGCGCGGCGACAGGGGGCCCCTACGAGCAGTACTTC. The encoded protein is CASSAATGGPYEQYF.

This clonotype was observed a few times. The rearrangement joins TRBV5-4 to TRBJ2-5; possible D gene TRBD1, 6 bases. Trimming took 7 bases from V and 4 from J, leaving 11 bases between them. Germline CDR1 SGHNT, CDR2 YYREEE (reference sequence). The CDR3 loop spans 12 amino acids. The CDR3 is CASGTGLETQYF. The CDR3 nucleotides read TGTGCCAGCGGCACAGGGTTAGAGACCCAGTACTTC.

This clonotype was recorded only once. A much larger clone sits a single nucleotide away, making a read error possible. The chain joins TRBV6-4 to TRBJ1-6; unclear D gene. V lost 5 bases, J lost 11 bases, and 16 bases lay in between. The CDR3 is 14 amino acids. Germline V gene sequence: CDR1 MRHNA, CDR2 SNTAGT. The CDR3 region is CASSMSTAGAPLHF. The CDR3 nucleotides read TGTGCCAGCAGTATGTCCACGGCCGGGGCACCCCTCCACTTT.

By its share, this clonotype is medium-sized. The chain recombines TRBV29-1 with TRBJ2-3; D remains unclear. This CDR3 has 15 amino acids. Germline V gives CDR1 SQVTM, CDR2 ANQGSEA. V was clipped by 4 bases and J by 2 bases, with 16 bases between them. CDR3 bases: TGCAGCGTTGGACCCGGGCCAACCCTCACAGATACGCAGTATTTT. Translated: CSVGPGPTLTDTQYF.

This clonotype was observed a handful of times. The chain carries TRBV12-3 or TRBV12-4 and TRBJ1-2; TRBD1 matches at 11 bases. This CDR3 spans 15 amino acids. Trimming cost V 6 bases and J 0 bases; bases outside gene matches: 3. This CDR3 is CASRKGQGANYGYTF. The CDR3, as DNA: TGTGCCAGCAGAAAGGGACAGGGGGCTAACTATGGCTACACCTTC.

This clonotype showed up just a few times. The rearrangement uses TRBV7-6 and TRBJ1-2, with 9 positions matching TRBD1. The CDR3 runs 18 residues. The germline CDR1 and CDR2 sequences are SGHVS and FNYEAQ. J was trimmed by 0 bases and V by 5 bases; bases with no gene match: 13. DNA of the CDR3: TGTGCCAGCAGCCCCGAGGACAGGGGCGCCCCTACTAACTATGGCTACACCTTC. Translated, it gives CASSPEDRGAPTNYGYTF.

In this sample, this clonotype turned up a few times. The chain recombines TRBV5-3 with TRBJ2-1; possible D gene TRBD1, 6 bases. TRBV5-3 is reported as an ORF; its role is uncertain. This CDR3 has 16 amino acids. The germline V and J ends were trimmed by 0 bases and 9 bases, with 19 bases remaining between them. The CDR3 region is CARSLEQGFVSGEQFF. CDR3 DNA: TGTGCCAGAAGCTTGGAGCAGGGGTTTGTTTCGGGTGAGCAGTTCTTC.

The rearrangement links TRBV6-1 to TRBJ1-4; unclear D gene. V dropped 5 bases and J dropped 8 bases, with 15 bases sitting between them. The germline gives CDR1 MNHNS, CDR2 SASEGT. There are 14 residues in the CDR3. Written as DNA, the CDR3 is TGTGCCAGCAGTCCGCAGGTCTATATGGAAAAACTGTTTTTT. Encoded protein: CASSPQVYMEKLFF.